This T cell receptor (beta chain) originates from a study of blood T cell repertoires in COVID-19. The wider study: The United States, Italy and Spain supplied acute and convalescent COVID-19 samples. PBMCs, B-cell-depleted T cells, or T cells were the source of the cDNA or gDNA that made up the material.

Germline V gives CDR1 MRHNA, CDR2 SNTAGT. V lost 5 bases to trimming and J lost 4 bases, with 18 bases between them. The CDR3 loop spans 16 amino acids. Original handling: For nucleated cells, counts were estimated from reference gene primer amplification. Sequencing was performed with immunoSEQ multiplex PCR; in TCRdb, only in-frame clones are kept and a portion is missing. The DNA was the basis for D and trimming; V, J and clone size are from that table. The data show roughly 220,000 clones, about 85% seen once. This rearrangement joins TRBV6-4 to TRBJ1-5, with D possibly being TRBD1 (5 bases). This sequence was found in a man aged 45-65 years who had recovered from COVID-19. The sequenced sample consisted of peripheral blood. CDR3 loop: CASSRWEGWCNQPQHF. The CDR3 DNA follows: TGTGCCAGCAGTAGGTGGGAGGGGTGGTGTAATCAGCCCCAGCATTTT.